This TCR beta chain originates from a study of Tregs in tolerant kidney transplant recipients. CDR1 and CDR2 from the germline V gene are MGHDK and SYGVNS. The ends were cut back, 1 base at V and 4 bases at J, with 10 bases in the middle. This CDR3 is 15 amino acids long. The method was immunoSEQ multiplex PCR; TCRdb's version includes in-frame clones alone and lacks a portion of them. The specimen's table records fewer than 35,000 clones. Details on this clone: The read ends 3 residues shy of where the CDR3 ends; the end is completed using the germline J gene.

The receptor was isolated from a human donor who received a combined kidney and bone marrow transplant. This specimen was CD8+ T cells from blood, taken before the transplant. The V and J genes are TRBV25-1 and TRBJ2-2; perhaps TRBD2 as D (6 bases). Incomplete CDR3 DNA: TGTGCCAGCAGTGAATTGGGACTCGGCACCGGGGAG. Amino acids: CASSELGLGTGE. In full, the CDR3 is CASSELGLGTGELFF. The entire variable domain, with the rest obtained from reference TRBV25-1 and TRBJ2-2, is as follows: EADIYQTPRYLVIGTGKKITLECSQTMGHDKMYWYQQDPGMELHLIHYSYGVNSTEKGDLSSESTVSRIRTEHFPLTLESARPSHTSQYLCASSELGLGTGELFFGEGSRLTVL.